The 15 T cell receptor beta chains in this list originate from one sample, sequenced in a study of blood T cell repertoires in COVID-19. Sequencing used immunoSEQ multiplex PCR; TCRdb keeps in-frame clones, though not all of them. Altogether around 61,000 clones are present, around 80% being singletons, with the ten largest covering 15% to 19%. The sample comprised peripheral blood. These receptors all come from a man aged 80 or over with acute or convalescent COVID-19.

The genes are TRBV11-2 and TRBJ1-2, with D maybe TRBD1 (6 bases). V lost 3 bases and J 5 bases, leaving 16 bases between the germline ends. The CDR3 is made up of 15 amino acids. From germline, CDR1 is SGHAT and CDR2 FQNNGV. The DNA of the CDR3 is TGTGCCAGCAGCTTCGATATGGGGGCTAGATATGGCTACACCTTC. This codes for CASSFDMGARYGYTF.

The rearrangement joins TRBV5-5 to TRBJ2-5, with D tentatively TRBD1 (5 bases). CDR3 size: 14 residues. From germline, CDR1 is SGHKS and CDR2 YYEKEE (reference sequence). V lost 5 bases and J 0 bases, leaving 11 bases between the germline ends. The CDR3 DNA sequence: TGTGCCAGCAGTCCGCGACAGTACCAAGAGACCCAGTACTTC. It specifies CASSPRQYQETQYF.

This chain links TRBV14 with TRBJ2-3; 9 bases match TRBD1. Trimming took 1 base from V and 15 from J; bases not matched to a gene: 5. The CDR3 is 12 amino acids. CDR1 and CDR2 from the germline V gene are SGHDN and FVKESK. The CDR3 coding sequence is TGTGCCAGCAGCCAAGCTACAGGGGGCTCCTATTTT. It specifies CASSQATGGSYF.

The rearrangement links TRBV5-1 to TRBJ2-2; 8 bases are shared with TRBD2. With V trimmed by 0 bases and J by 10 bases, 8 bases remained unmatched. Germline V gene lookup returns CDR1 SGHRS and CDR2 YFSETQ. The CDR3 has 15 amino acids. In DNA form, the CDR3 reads TGCGCCAGCAGCTTGGGGTCGGCGGGAGGCACGGAGCTGTTTTTT. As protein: CASSLGSAGGTELFF.

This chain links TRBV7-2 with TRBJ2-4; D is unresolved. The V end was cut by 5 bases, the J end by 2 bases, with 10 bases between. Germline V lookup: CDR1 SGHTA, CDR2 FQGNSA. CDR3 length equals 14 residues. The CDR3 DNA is TGTGCCAGCAGCCCAGTCGTACCCAAAAACATTCAGTACTTC. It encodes CASSPVVPKNIQYF.

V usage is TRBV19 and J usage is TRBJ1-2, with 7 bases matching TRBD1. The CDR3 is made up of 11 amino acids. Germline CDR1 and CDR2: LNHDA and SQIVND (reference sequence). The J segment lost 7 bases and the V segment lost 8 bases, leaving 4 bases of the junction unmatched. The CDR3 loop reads CASYRGSGYTF. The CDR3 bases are TGTGCCAGTTACAGGGGATCTGGCTACACCTTC.

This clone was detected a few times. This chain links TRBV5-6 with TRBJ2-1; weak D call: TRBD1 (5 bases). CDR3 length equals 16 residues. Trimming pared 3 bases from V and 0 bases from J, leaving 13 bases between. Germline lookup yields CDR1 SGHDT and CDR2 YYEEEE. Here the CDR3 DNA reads TGTGCCAGCAGCTACCCAGGGATGGCCTCCTACAATGAGCAGTTCTTC. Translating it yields CASSYPGMASYNEQFF.

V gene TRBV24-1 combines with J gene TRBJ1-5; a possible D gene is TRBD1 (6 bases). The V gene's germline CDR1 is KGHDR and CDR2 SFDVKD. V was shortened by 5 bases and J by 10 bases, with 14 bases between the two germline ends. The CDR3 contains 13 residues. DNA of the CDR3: TGTGCCACCAGTGGTGCAGGGGTTCGTCCCCAGCATTTT. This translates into CATSGAGVRPQHF.

The CDR3 here is CASSFRRTGVPNEQFF. The CDR3 nucleotides are TGTGCCAGCAGCTTTCGTCGGACAGGGGTTCCCAATGAGCAGTTCTTC. This sequence joins TRBV7-2 and TRBJ2-1; 9 bases are shared with TRBD1. Looked up from germline, CDR1 is SGHTA and CDR2 is FQGNSA. The CDR3 has 16 amino acids. Unmatched junction bases numbered 9, after V lost 3 bases and J lost 6 bases.

The CDR3 DNA reads as TGTGCCATCAGTCCGGGGGGGGGCAACACTGAAGCTTTCTTT. Translating gives CAISPGGGNTEAFF. The chain has TRBV10-3 and TRBJ1-1; possibly TRBD1 for D (6 bases). The CDR3 runs to 14 residues. CDR1 is ENHRY, CDR2 SYGVKD, per germline. V shed 5 bases and J shed 2 bases, with 12 bases lying between them.

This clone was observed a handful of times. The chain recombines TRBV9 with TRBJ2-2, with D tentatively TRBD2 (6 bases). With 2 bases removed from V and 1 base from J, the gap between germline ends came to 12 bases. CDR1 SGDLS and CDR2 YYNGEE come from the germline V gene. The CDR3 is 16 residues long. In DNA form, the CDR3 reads TGTGCCAGCAGCGTTCGAGGGAGGCTGAACACCGGGGAGCTGTTTTTT. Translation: CASSVRGRLNTGELFF.

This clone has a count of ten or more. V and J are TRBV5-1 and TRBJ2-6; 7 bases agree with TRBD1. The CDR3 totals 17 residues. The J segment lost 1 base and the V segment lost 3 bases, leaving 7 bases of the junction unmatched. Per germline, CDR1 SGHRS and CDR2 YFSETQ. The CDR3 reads CASSYRGDMSGANVLTF. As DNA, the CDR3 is TGCGCCAGCAGCTACAGGGGTGATATGTCTGGGGCCAACGTCCTGACTTTC. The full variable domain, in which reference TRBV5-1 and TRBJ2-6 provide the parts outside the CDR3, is KAGVTQTPRYLIKTRGQQVTLSCSPISGHRSVSWYQQTPGQGLQFLFEYFSETQRNKGNFPGRFSGRQFSNSRSEMNVSTLELGDSALYLCASSYRGDMSGANVLTFGAGSRLTVL.

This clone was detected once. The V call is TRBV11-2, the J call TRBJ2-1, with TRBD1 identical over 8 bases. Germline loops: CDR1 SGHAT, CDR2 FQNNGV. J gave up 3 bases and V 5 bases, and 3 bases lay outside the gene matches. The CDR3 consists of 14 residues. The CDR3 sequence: CASSTGTGYNEQFF. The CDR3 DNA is TGTGCCAGCAGCACCGGGACAGGCTACAATGAGCAGTTCTTC.

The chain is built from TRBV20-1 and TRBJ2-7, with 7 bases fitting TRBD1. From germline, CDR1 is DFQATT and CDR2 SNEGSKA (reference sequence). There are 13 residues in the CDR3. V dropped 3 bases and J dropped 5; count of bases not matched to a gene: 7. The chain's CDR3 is CSASQDRYNEQYF. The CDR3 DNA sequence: TGCAGTGCTAGTCAGGACAGGTATAACGAGCAGTACTTC.

In DNA, the CDR3 is TGCAGTGCTAGAGTAGAAGAGACCCAGTACTTC. This sequence encodes CSARVEETQYF. V gene TRBV20-1 combines with J gene TRBJ2-5; D gene uncertain. CDR3 size: 11 residues. Deletions cut 1 base from V and 3 bases from J, with 3 bases between. Germline values: CDR1 DFQATT, CDR2 SNEGSKA (reference sequence).